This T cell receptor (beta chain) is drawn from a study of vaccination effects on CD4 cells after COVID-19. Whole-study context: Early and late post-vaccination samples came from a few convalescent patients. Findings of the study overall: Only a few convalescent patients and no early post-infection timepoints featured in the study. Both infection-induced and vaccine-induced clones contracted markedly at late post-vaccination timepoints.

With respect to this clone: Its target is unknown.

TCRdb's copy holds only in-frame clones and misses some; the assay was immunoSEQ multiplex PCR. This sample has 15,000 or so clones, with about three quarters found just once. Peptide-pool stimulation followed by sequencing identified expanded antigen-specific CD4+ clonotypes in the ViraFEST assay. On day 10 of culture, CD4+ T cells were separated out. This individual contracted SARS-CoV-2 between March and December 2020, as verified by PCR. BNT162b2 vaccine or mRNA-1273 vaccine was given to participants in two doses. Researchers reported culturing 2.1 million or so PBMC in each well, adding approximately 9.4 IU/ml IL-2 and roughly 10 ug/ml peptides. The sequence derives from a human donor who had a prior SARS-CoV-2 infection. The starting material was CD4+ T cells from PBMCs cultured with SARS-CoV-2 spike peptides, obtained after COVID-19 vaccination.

The CDR3 loop is CASRPTDHSGANVLTF. The CDR3 nucleotides are TGTGCCTCCCGGCCCACAGACCACTCTGGGGCCAACGTCCTGACTTTC. The J gene is TRBJ2-6, the V gene TRBV19; D unclear. This CDR3 is built from 16 residues. The germline V and J ends were trimmed by 11 bases and 0 bases, with 17 bases remaining between them. Looked up from germline, CDR1 is LNHDA and CDR2 is SQIVND (reference sequence).